Listed here are 29 T cell receptor beta chains from one sample, sequenced in a study of blood T cells in healthy people across ages (dated by TCRdb to the mid-2010s). The library was produced with 5' RACE. The sequencer was an Illumina HiSeq 2500. A second roughly 6 to 12 cycle PCR used a sample-barcoded 5' primer and a J-beta primer mix. TCRdb reworked the public reads: Q25 trimming with fastp, MiXCR clone assembly, productive beta chains retained. Rows are unified per CDR3 protein, each entry keeping the most common DNA and genes. The sample table shows around 780,000 distinct CDR3 sequences, and roughly 50% are seen once. The leading ten clones occupy under 30% of the sample. The sequenced sample was blood. The receptors were gathered from a man in his forties in good health.

This clonotype showed up just a few times. The gene calls are TRBV4-2 and TRBJ1-2; TRBD1 aligns across 7 bases. There are 14 residues in the CDR3. Germline CDR1 LGHNA, CDR2 YNFKEQ. J gave up 4 bases and V 1 base, and 3 bases lay outside the gene matches. The CDR3 region has the DNA TGTGCCAGCAGCCAAGGCGGGACAGTCTATGGCTACACCTTC. Translating gives CASSQGGTVYGYTF.

The CDR3 protein is CSATDPGQPRGQYF. The CDR3 region has the DNA TGCAGTGCTACGGACCCGGGACAGCCTAGGGGGCAGTACTTC. The genes are TRBV20-1 and TRBJ2-7; TRBD1 matches 7 bases. The V gene's germline CDR1 is DFQATT and CDR2 SNEGSKA (reference sequence). Trimming removed 4 bases from V and 9 bases from J; junction bases left unmatched: 15. The length of the CDR3 is 14 residues.

The table lists this clonotype with many counts. The V call is TRBV7-9, the J call TRBJ1-1, with a possible D match to TRBD1 (6 bases). Germline V gene data show CDR1 as SEHNR and CDR2 as FQNEAQ (reference sequence). Between the trimmed V and J ends, which lost 4 bases and 2 bases, there was a span of 11 bases. The CDR3 contains 14 residues. DNA for the CDR3: TGTGCCAGCAGCTCGGGACACCCCAACACTGAAGCTTTCTTT. Translating it yields CASSSGHPNTEAFF.

This clonotype was seen only a few times. This rearrangement joins TRBV10-3 to TRBJ2-3; D possibly matches TRBD1 or TRBD2 (5 bases each). Germline CDR1 ENHRY, CDR2 SYGVKD. The CDR3 totals 15 residues. V lost 0 bases and J lost 6, with 13 bases in between. CDR3 nucleotide sequence: TGTGCCATCAGTGAGTCGAGGGGTTCCGTGGATACGCAGTATTTT. Translating gives CAISESRGSVDTQYF.

This chain links TRBV20-1 with TRBJ2-7; D gene ambiguous. The ends were cut back, 4 bases at V and 3 bases at J, with 16 bases in the middle. CDR1 DFQATT and CDR2 SNEGSKA come from the germline V gene (reference sequence). The CDR3 runs to 14 residues. The CDR3 region has the DNA TGCAGTGCTACGGACGCAAGTGCCAACTACGAGCAGTACTTC. Amino acids: CSATDASANYEQYF.

This clonotype has a handful of counts. The rearrangement links TRBV11-2 to TRBJ2-7; D call uncertain. This CDR3 is 12 amino acids long. Per the germline V gene, CDR1 is SGHAT and CDR2 is FQNNGV. Trimming stripped 2 bases from V and 6 bases from J, with 8 bases between. The DNA for the CDR3 is TGTGCCAGCAGCTTATTTTCAGCCGAGCAGTACTTC. Amino acid sequence: CASSLFSAEQYF.

The genes are TRBV29-1 and TRBJ2-1, with D perhaps TRBD1 or TRBD2 (6 bases each). Germline-derived CDR1 and CDR2 are SQVTM and ANQGSEA. The CDR3 is 21 residues long. Between the trimmed V and J ends, which lost 1 base and 5 bases, there was a span of 33 bases. This CDR3 reads CSVEVLAGGAMRDHPHNEQFF. CDR3 coding DNA: TGCAGCGTTGAAGTATTGGCCGGGGGCGCGATGCGGGATCACCCACACAATGAGCAGTTCTTC.

Only a few counts were recorded for this clonotype. The J gene is TRBJ2-5, the V gene TRBV28, with D possibly matching TRBD1 (6 bases). Trimming cost V 3 bases and J 2 bases, with 13 bases left between them. The CDR3 extends over 15 amino acids. Germline V gene lookup returns CDR1 MDHEN and CDR2 SYDVKM. The DNA for the CDR3 is TGTGCCAGCAGTTTTCTGGACAGTCCACAAGAGACCCAGTACTTC. It yields the protein CASSFLDSPQETQYF.

The V gene is TRBV5-1, the J gene TRBJ2-7; D unclear. Germline V gives CDR1 SGHRS, CDR2 YFSETQ. The length of the CDR3 is 13 residues. The V gene lost 4 bases and the J gene lost 5 bases, with 13 bases spanning the gap. CDR3 loop: CASSPRPADEQYF. The CDR3 region has the DNA TGCGCCAGCAGCCCCCGTCCCGCTGACGAGCAGTACTTC.

The chain couples TRBV2 to TRBJ2-6; 7 bases are shared with TRBD1. The V segment lost 4 bases and the J segment 0 bases; nucleotides outside the gene matches: 6. This CDR3 spans 17 amino acids. Per the germline V gene, CDR1 is SNHLY and CDR2 is FYNNEI. The CDR3 loop reads CASSAETGISGANVLTF. In nucleotides, the CDR3 is TGTGCCAGCAGTGCCGAGACAGGGATCTCTGGGGCCAACGTCCTGACTTTC.

V is TRBV20-1 and J is TRBJ2-5; D remains ambiguous. V lost 4 bases and J lost 11, with 23 bases in between. The CDR3 spans 14 residues. Germline CDR1 DFQATT, CDR2 SNEGSKA (reference sequence). The CDR3 sequence is CSATPTQPNDGQYF. CDR3 DNA: TGCAGTGCTACCCCCACCCAGCCGAACGATGGGCAGTACTTC.

This clonotype appeared a single time. The CDR3 DNA follows: TGTGCCAGCAGCCAACCCCTTAAGGGAGAGACCCAGTACTTC. Translated, it gives CASSQPLKGETQYF. The V call is TRBV14, the J call TRBJ2-5; no firm D call. Germline CDR1 and CDR2: SGHDN and FVKESK. The CDR3 runs 14 residues. Trimming cost V 2 bases and J 4 bases, with 11 bases left between them.

This clonotype occurred a few times. The chain uses TRBV27 and TRBJ2-7; a possible D gene is TRBD2 (5 bases). The germline V gene has CDR1 MNHEY and CDR2 SMNVEV (reference sequence). V gave up 5 bases and J gave up 3 bases, with 14 bases separating them. This CDR3 is built from 14 residues. Here the CDR3 DNA reads TGTGCCAGCAGTCCCCCCGGAGGTGTCTACGAGCAGTACTTC. Translated, it gives CASSPPGGVYEQYF.

This clonotype was observed a handful of times. V and J are TRBV6-1 and TRBJ2-5; tentatively, D is TRBD2 (6 bases). The DNA end is more similar to TRBJ2-7, so the J call may be wrong. The CDR3 has 14 amino acids. In germline, CDR1 is MNHNS, CDR2 SASEGT. CDR3 nucleotides: TGTGCCAGCAGTGGCGGGACCCGACCTTACGAGCAGTACTTC. It encodes CASSGGTRPYEQYF.

The CDR3 sequence: CASSQQAGLNSPLHF. The DNA of the CDR3 is TGTGCCAGCAGCCAACAGGCAGGGCTAAATTCACCCCTCCACTTT. The chain recombines TRBV14 with TRBJ1-6; a possible D gene is TRBD1 (5 bases). This CDR3 is built from 15 residues. Germline V CDR1 and CDR2: SGHDN, FVKESK. Trimming stripped 2 bases from V and 7 bases from J, with 12 bases between.

This clonotype was counted many times. Here the CDR3 DNA reads TGTGCCAGCAGTGAGGGGGCTAGCGCAGATACGCAGTATTTT. Translating gives CASSEGASADTQYF. The chain combines TRBV6-4 with TRBJ2-3; D may correspond to TRBD1 or TRBD2 (6 bases each). This CDR3 is 14 amino acids long. CDR1 and CDR2 from the germline V gene are MRHNA and SNTAGT. Trimming removed 3 bases at V and 4 bases at J, with 11 bases between.

The gene calls are TRBV25-1 and TRBJ2-7; 8 positions agree with TRBD1. Germline V lookup: CDR1 MGHDK, CDR2 SYGVNS. CDR3 size: 13 residues. Unmatched junction bases numbered 0, after V lost 3 bases and J lost 2 bases. The chain's CDR3 is CASSDRGPYEQYF. The CDR3 DNA reads as TGTGCCAGCAGTGACAGGGGGCCCTACGAGCAGTACTTC.

The rearrangement uses TRBV10-3 and TRBJ2-7; a possible D gene is TRBD2 (6 bases). The CDR3 loop spans 16 amino acids. Germline V gives CDR1 ENHRY, CDR2 SYGVKD. The V end was cut by 7 bases, the J end by 0 bases, with 19 bases between. CDR3 protein: CAITNKRNGGSYEQYF. The CDR3 bases are TGTGCCATCACGAACAAACGAAACGGGGGCTCCTACGAGCAGTACTTC.

This clonotype was seen a handful of times. The chain uses TRBV6-6 and TRBJ1-4; D is ambiguous. CDR1 and CDR2 (germline): MNHNY, SVGAGI (reference sequence). The V gene lost 0 bases and the J gene lost 8 bases, with 7 bases spanning the gap. This CDR3 is built from 13 residues. Written as DNA, the CDR3 is TGTGCCAGCAGTTACTCGTTGGGCGAAAAACTGTTTTTT. Translated: CASSYSLGEKLFF.

The genes are TRBV10-2 and TRBJ2-2; the D is unclear. The V gene's germline CDR1 is WSHSY and CDR2 SAAADI. The germline V and J ends were trimmed by 8 bases and 6 bases, with 10 bases remaining between them. The CDR3 totals 12 residues. The CDR3 here is CASSGVAGELFF. The DNA for the CDR3 is TGCGCCAGCTCCGGAGTTGCCGGGGAGCTGTTTTTT.

This chain links TRBV27 with TRBJ2-5; a weak D match, TRBD2 (5 bases). The J call may be mistaken, given a closer DNA end match to TRBJ2-7. The length of the CDR3 is 15 residues. Germline V lookup: CDR1 MNHEY, CDR2 SMNVEV (reference sequence). The CDR3 loop reads CASSLSSGNLDEQYF. The CDR3, as DNA: TGTGCCAGCAGTTTATCAAGCGGCAATTTAGACGAGCAGTACTTC.

The genes are TRBV5-1 and TRBJ2-5; 10 bases map to TRBD2. The V gene end was trimmed by 4 bases and the J gene end by 5 bases; junction bases not matched to a gene: 5. This CDR3 contains 14 residues. Germline V gene lookup returns CDR1 SGHRS and CDR2 YFSETQ. The CDR3 sequence: CASSVGTSVETQYF. The DNA for the CDR3 is TGCGCCAGCAGCGTCGGGACTAGCGTGGAGACCCAGTACTTC.

The chain is built from TRBV18 and TRBJ2-5, with 11 bases that match TRBD2. Germline V gene lookup returns CDR1 KGHSH and CDR2 LQKENI. CDR3 length: 14 residues. V lost 3 bases and J lost 10; bases outside the gene matches: 7. The CDR3 sequence is CASSPPGLAEGQYF. Written as DNA, the CDR3 is TGTGCCAGCTCACCGCCGGGACTAGCGGAGGGCCAGTACTTC.

The chain uses TRBV7-9 and TRBJ1-6; D is unresolved. Germline CDR1 is SEHNR and CDR2 is FQNEAQ (reference sequence). The CDR3 runs 14 residues. V shed 2 bases and J shed 10 bases, with 12 bases lying between them. The DNA of the CDR3 is TGTGCCAGCAGCTTAAGGGCCCCTAAATCACCCCTCCACTTT. This translates into CASSLRAPKSPLHF.

As concerns this clonotype: The junction shows a germline mismatch at one end, possibly a read error. The V call is TRBV29-1, the J call TRBJ2-7; weak D call: TRBD1 (5 bases). The length of the CDR3 is 12 residues. CDR1 is SQVTM and CDR2 is ANQGSEA in the germline V gene. CDR3 nucleotides: TGCAGCGTTGGACAGAGTACGTACGAGCGGTACTTC. Translated: CSVGQSTYERYF.

This chain joins TRBV4-1 and TRBJ2-7; 8 positions agree with TRBD2. CDR1 and CDR2 from the germline V gene are MGHRA and YSYEKL. The CDR3 runs to 18 residues. Germline trimming cut 0 bases from V and 3 bases from J; bases unmatched to any gene: 13. CDR3 sequence: CASSQELRQAGVLYEQYF. The CDR3, as DNA: TGCGCCAGCAGCCAAGAATTGCGGCAAGCGGGAGTACTCTACGAGCAGTACTTC.

This chain connects TRBV5-1 to TRBJ2-3; 7 bases fit TRBD1. After removal of 2 bases from V and 2 bases from J, the junction contained 14 bases not matched to a gene. Germline V gene sequence: CDR1 SGHRS, CDR2 YFSETQ. The CDR3 consists of 18 residues. DNA for the CDR3: TGCGCCAGCAGCTTCTCCCTTGCACAGGGGACAATCACAGATACGCAGTATTTT. Its protein is CASSFSLAQGTITDTQYF.

The chain is built from TRBV7-9 and TRBJ1-1; no definite D call. The V gene lost 1 base and the J gene lost 4 bases, with 13 bases spanning the gap. Per the germline V gene, CDR1 is SEHNR and CDR2 is FQNEAQ (reference sequence). CDR3 length: 15 residues. The CDR3, as DNA: TGTGCCAGCAGCTTAGGGCAGCCCCGTGGCACTGAAGCTTTCTTT. Amino acids: CASSLGQPRGTEAFF.

The J gene is TRBJ2-3, the V gene TRBV18, with TRBD1 matching 9 bases. Germline trimming cut 0 bases from V and 5 bases from J; bases unmatched to any gene: 9. The CDR3 covers 17 residues. The germline gives CDR1 KGHSH, CDR2 LQKENI. The CDR3: CASSPPRDRVLGDTQYF. CDR3 coding DNA: TGTGCCAGCTCACCACCGAGGGACAGGGTCTTGGGAGATACGCAGTATTTT.